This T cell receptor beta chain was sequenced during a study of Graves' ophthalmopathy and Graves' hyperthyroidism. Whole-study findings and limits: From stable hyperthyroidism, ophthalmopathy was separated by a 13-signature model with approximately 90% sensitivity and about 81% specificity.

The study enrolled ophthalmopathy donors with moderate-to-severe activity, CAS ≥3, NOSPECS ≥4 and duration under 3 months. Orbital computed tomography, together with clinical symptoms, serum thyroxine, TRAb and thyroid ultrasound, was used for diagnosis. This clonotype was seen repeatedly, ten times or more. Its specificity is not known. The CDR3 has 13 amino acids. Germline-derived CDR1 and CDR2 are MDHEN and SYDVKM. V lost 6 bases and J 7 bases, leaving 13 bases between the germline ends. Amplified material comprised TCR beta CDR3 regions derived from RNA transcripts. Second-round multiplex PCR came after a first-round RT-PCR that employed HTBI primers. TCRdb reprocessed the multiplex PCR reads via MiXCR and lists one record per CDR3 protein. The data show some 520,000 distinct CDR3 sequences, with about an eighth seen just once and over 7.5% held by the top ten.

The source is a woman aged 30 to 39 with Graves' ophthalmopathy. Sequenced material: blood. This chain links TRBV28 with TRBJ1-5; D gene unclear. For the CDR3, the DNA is TGTGCCAGCAGCCTACCTGTAGGGCAGCCCCAGCATTTT. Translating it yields CASSLPVGQPQHF. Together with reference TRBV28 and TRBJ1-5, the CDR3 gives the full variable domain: DVKVTQSSRYLVKRTGEKVFLECVQDMDHENMFWYRQDPGLGLRLIYFSYDVKMKEKGDIPEGYSVSREKKERFSLILESASTNQTSMYLCASSLPVGQPQHFGDGTRLSIL.